Below are 15 T cell receptor beta chains sequenced from a single sample in a study of cytomegalovirus exposure and HLA in healthy donors. The primer mix had 60 Vbeta and 13 Jbeta primers. Method: immunoSEQ multiplex PCR; TCRdb's copy keeps in-frame clones and lacks some. The sample has 87,000 or so clones, approximately 64% seen once. The sequenced sample was PBMCs. The receptors here all came from a man aged 55 to 70 in good health and CMV-seronegative.

The chain combines TRBV5-4 with TRBJ2-3; no reliable D call. CDR3 length equals 15 residues. Germline values: CDR1 SGHNT, CDR2 YYREEE (reference sequence). V was cut by 4 bases and J by 0 bases, with 12 bases left in between. The CDR3 DNA reads as TGTGCCAGCAGCCGCCTCGAGTCTAGCACAGATACGCAGTATTTT. It translates to CASSRLESSTDTQYF.

The chain joins TRBV28 to TRBJ2-1; a weak D match, TRBD1 (5 bases). Germline CDR1 and CDR2: MDHEN and SYDVKM. The CDR3 consists of 13 residues. V was trimmed by 3 bases and J by 3 bases, leaving 6 bases between them. DNA of the CDR3: TGTGCCAGCAGTTTTACAGGCTACAATGAGCAGTTCTTC. Its protein product is CASSFTGYNEQFF.

The chain uses TRBV6-1 and TRBJ1-2; tentatively, D is TRBD1 (5 bases). This CDR3 has 15 residues. V lost 3 bases, J lost 0 bases, and 11 bases lay in between. Per the germline V gene, CDR1 is MNHNS and CDR2 is SASEGT. CDR3 residues: CASSDRAFTNYGYTF. For the CDR3, the DNA is TGTGCCAGCAGTGACAGGGCGTTTACTAACTATGGCTACACCTTC.

Remarks on this clone: The junction and the germline gene differ at one end; a read error may be behind it. The V and J genes are TRBV7-9 and TRBJ2-7; 11 positions agree with TRBD2. Germline-derived CDR1 and CDR2 are SEHNR and FQNEAQ (reference sequence). The CDR3 loop spans 17 amino acids. Here the CDR3 DNA reads TGTTCCAGCAGCTTACCCTTTAGCGGGGGGGCCCCCGGAATTCAGTACTTC. Amino acid sequence: CSSSLPFSGGAPGIQYF.

The chain joins TRBV7-9 to TRBJ2-5; D might be TRBD2 (6 bases). This CDR3 spans 15 amino acids. Germline-derived CDR1 and CDR2 are SEHNR and FQNEAQ (reference sequence). The V end lost 1 base, the J end lost 3 bases, and 12 bases lay between the germline ends. The CDR3 coding sequence is TGTGCCAGCAGCTTAGGAGGCGGGGTGAAAGAGACCCAGTACTTC. Amino acid sequence: CASSLGGGVKETQYF.

This clone was found a few times. The gene calls are TRBV7-9 and TRBJ2-6, with unresolved D. Trimming pared 4 bases from V and 7 bases from J, leaving 5 bases between. This CDR3 has 12 amino acids. The germline CDR1 and CDR2 sequences are SEHNR and FQNEAQ (reference sequence). CDR3 sequence (DNA): TGTGCCAGCAGCTCCGTTGCCAACGTCCTGACTTTC. Translation gives CASSSVANVLTF.

The chain is built from TRBV6-1 and TRBJ1-5; the D is unclear. The germline V gene encodes CDR1 MNHNS and CDR2 SASEGT. The CDR3 runs 14 residues. V lost 3 bases, J lost 3 bases, and 9 bases lay in between. CDR3 bases: TGTGCCAGCAGTGAGTATGCTATCAATCAGCCCCAGCATTTT. This gives the protein CASSEYAINQPQHF.

This chain links TRBV10-3 with TRBJ2-1; D gene unclear. Germline V gene lookup returns CDR1 ENHRY and CDR2 SYGVKD. The CDR3 consists of 12 residues. V lost 2 bases, J lost 6 bases, and 5 bases lay in between. CDR3 sequence (DNA): TGTGCCATCAGTGAGCTCCTCAATGAGCAGTTCTTC. Translation: CAISELLNEQFF.

This clone came up a few times. The chain recombines TRBV30 with TRBJ1-1, with TRBD1 as a possible D gene (6 bases). Germline V gene data show CDR1 as GTSNPN and CDR2 as SVGIG (reference sequence). V was shortened by 3 bases and J by 4 bases, with 12 bases between the two germline ends. The CDR3 contains 13 residues. CDR3 region: CAWRGPGVTEAFF. The CDR3 bases are TGTGCCTGGAGGGGCCCAGGGGTCACTGAAGCTTTCTTT.

The CDR3 protein is CASRNLNTEAFF. The DNA for the CDR3 is TGTGCCAGCAGGAACTTGAACACTGAAGCTTTCTTT. The rearrangement uses TRBV6-5 and TRBJ1-1, with no clear D. The CDR3 loop spans 12 amino acids. CDR1 is MNHEY, CDR2 SVGAGI, per germline. The V end was cut by 6 bases, the J end by 0 bases, with 5 bases between.

In its sample, this clone was seen a few times. This rearrangement joins TRBV6-4 to TRBJ2-3, with a possible D match to TRBD2 (6 bases). The germline V gene encodes CDR1 MRHNA and CDR2 SNTAGT. The CDR3 runs 13 residues. Trimming removed 6 bases at V and 1 base at J, with 8 bases between. The CDR3 protein is CASSSGGTDTQYF. The CDR3 bases are TGTGCCAGCAGCTCGGGGGGCACAGATACGCAGTATTTT.

The chain combines TRBV4-1 with TRBJ1-5; D is unclear. Trimming took off 0 bases at V and 0 bases at J, with 9 bases between the two ends. This CDR3 has 16 amino acids. Germline assignment: CDR1 MGHRA and CDR2 YSYEKL. The CDR3 coding sequence is TGCGCCAGCAGCCAAGAGGCAAGTTATAGCAATCAGCCCCAGCATTTT. The encoded protein is CASSQEASYSNQPQHF.

This chain joins TRBV6-1 and TRBJ1-6; 8 bases fit TRBD1. The CDR3 contains 15 residues. Germline V gene sequence: CDR1 MNHNS, CDR2 SASEGT. Trimming at V came to 8 bases and at J to 10 bases, leaving 13 bases not matched to a gene. The CDR3, as DNA: TGTGCCAGCCGAGAGACAGGGGCCCAGGGGTCACCCCTCCACTTT. Protein sequence: CASRETGAQGSPLHF.

This clone appeared once. This chain links TRBV28 with TRBJ2-7, with D tentatively TRBD2 (6 bases). The V end lost 8 bases, the J end lost 1 base, and 9 bases lay between the germline ends. CDR3 length: 12 residues. CDR1 and CDR2 (germline): MDHEN, SYDVKM. The CDR3, as DNA: TGTGCCAGCGGGAGGCAGTCCTACGAGCAGTACTTC. Translating it yields CASGRQSYEQYF. The full variable domain, rest sourced from reference TRBV28 and TRBJ2-7, is DVKVTQSSRYLVKRTGEKVFLECVQDMDHENMFWYRQDPGLGLRLIYFSYDVKMKEKGDIPEGYSVSREKKERFSLILESASTNQTSMYLCASGRQSYEQYFGPGTRLTVT.

This chain joins TRBV7-9 and TRBJ1-1; D unclear. This CDR3 is 13 amino acids long. V lost 3 bases to trimming and J lost 0 bases, with 5 bases between them. Germline lookup yields CDR1 SEHNR and CDR2 FQNEAQ (reference sequence). The CDR3, as DNA: TGTGCCAGCAGCTTTAATATGAACACTGAAGCTTTCTTT. Translating gives CASSFNMNTEAFF.